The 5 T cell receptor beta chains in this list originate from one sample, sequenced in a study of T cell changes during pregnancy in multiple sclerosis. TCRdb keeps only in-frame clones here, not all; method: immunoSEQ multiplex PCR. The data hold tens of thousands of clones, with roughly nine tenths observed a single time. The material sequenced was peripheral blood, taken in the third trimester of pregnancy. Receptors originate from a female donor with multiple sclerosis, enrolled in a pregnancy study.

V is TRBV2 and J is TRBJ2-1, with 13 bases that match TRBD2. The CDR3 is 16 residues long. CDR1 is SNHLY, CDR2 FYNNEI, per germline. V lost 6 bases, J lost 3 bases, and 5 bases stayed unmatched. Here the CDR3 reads CASSTSGRAGYNEQFF. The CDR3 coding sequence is TGTGCCAGCAGCACTAGCGGGAGGGCCGGCTACAATGAGCAGTTCTTC. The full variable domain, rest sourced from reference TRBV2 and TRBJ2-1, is EPEVTQTPSHQVTQMGQEVILRCVPISNHLYFYWYRQILGQKVEFLVSFYNNEISEKSEIFDDQFSVERPDGSNFTLKIRSTKLEDSAMYFCASSTSGRAGYNEQFFGPGTRLTVL.

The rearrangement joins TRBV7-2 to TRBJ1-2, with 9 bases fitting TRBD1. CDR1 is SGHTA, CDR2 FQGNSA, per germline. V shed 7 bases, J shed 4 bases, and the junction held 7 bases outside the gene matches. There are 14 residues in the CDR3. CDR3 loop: CASKGTGRSYGYTF. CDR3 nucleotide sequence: TGTGCCAGCAAGGGGACAGGGAGGAGCTATGGCTACACCTTC.

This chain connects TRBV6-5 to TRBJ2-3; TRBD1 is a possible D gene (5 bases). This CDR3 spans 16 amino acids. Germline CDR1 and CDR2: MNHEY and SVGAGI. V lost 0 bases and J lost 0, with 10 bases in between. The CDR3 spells CASSYSWGGSTDTQYF. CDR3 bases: TGTGCCAGCAGTTACTCGTGGGGCGGAAGCACAGATACGCAGTATTTT.

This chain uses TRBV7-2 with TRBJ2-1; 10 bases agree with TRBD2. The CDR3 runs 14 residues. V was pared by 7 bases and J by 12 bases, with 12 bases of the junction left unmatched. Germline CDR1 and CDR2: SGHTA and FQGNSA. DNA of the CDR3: TGTGCCAGCAACCAGGGACTAGCGAGCCCCAGGCAGTTCTTC. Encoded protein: CASNQGLASPRQFF.

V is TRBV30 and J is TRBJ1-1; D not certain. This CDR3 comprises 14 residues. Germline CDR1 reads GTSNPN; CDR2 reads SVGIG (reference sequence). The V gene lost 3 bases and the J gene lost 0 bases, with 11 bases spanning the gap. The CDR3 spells CAWRNGVMNTEAFF. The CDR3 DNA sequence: TGTGCCTGGAGGAATGGAGTCATGAACACTGAAGCTTTCTTT.